These 10 T cell receptor beta chains were all obtained from the same sample, sequenced in a study of blood T cell repertoires in COVID-19 (dated by TCRdb to 2018 to 2021). Library construction relied on the immunoSEQ multiplex PCR assay. This is the immuneACCESS table as TCRdb keeps it, with only in-frame sequences that have V and J called. A part of the clones is gone; compared with another copy, unresolved V genes explain less than half, and the rest is unexplained. Recorded for this sample are 60,000 to 90,000 clones; 70% to 75% of them occurred a single time. Less than 25% of the sample lies in the top ten. The sequenced sample consisted of peripheral blood. The source of these receptors is a man in his sixties with acute or convalescent COVID-19.

V gene TRBV7-2 combines with J gene TRBJ1-4; 7 bases are shared with TRBD1. Germline values: CDR1 SGHTA, CDR2 FQGNSA. The CDR3 length is 15 residues. The ends lost 4 bases at V and 8 bases at J; junction bases unmatched: 10. The CDR3 bases are TGTGCCAGCAGCTCTACCGGGACAGCAAGGGAAAAACTGTTTTTT. This gives the protein CASSSTGTAREKLFF.

DNA for the CDR3: TGCGCCAGCAGCTTGAGGACGGGGGTGAACACTGAAGCTTTCTTT. Encoded protein: CASSLRTGVNTEAFF. The chain employs TRBV5-1 and TRBJ1-1; D might be TRBD1 (5 bases). Trimming removed 1 base at V and 0 bases at J, with 10 bases between. The CDR3 runs 15 residues. CDR1 is SGHRS and CDR2 is YFSETQ in the germline V gene. The complete variable domain, with remaining parts taken from reference TRBV5-1 and TRBJ1-1, reads KAGVTQTPRYLIKTRGQQVTLSCSPISGHRSVSWYQQTPGQGLQFLFEYFSETQRNKGNFPGRFSGRQFSNSRSEMNVSTLELGDSALYLCASSLRTGVNTEAFFGQGTRLTVV.

This chain connects TRBV11-2 to TRBJ1-6; D remains ambiguous. The V end was cut by 5 bases, the J end by 2 bases, with 10 bases between. CDR3 length: 15 residues. Germline-derived CDR1 and CDR2 are SGHAT and FQNNGV. CDR3 region: CASSITPAYNSPLHF. In nucleotides, the CDR3 is TGTGCCAGCAGCATAACTCCTGCCTATAATTCACCCCTCCACTTT. The full variable domain, completed using reference TRBV11-2 and TRBJ1-6, is EAGVAQSPRYKIIEKRQSVAFWCNPISGHATLYWYQQILGQGPKLLIQFQNNGVVDDSQLPKDRFSAERLKGVDSTLKIQPAKLEDSAVYLCASSITPAYNSPLHFGNGTRLTVT.

Here the CDR3 reads CAWRGLAGEGRYEQYF. The CDR3 bases are TGTGCCTGGAGGGGGTTAGCGGGAGAGGGGAGGTACGAGCAGTACTTC. The V and J genes are TRBV30 and TRBJ2-7; 9 bases are shared with TRBD2. With 3 bases clipped from V and 4 bases from J, the junction kept 13 bases outside the gene matches. The germline V gene encodes CDR1 GTSNPN and CDR2 SVGIG (reference sequence). This CDR3 region has 16 residues.

The V gene is TRBV4-1, the J gene TRBJ2-3, with TRBD2 identical over 12 bases. There are 18 residues in the CDR3. V trimming: 3 bases; J trimming: 0 bases; junction bases outside the gene matches: 7. Germline lookup yields CDR1 MGHRA and CDR2 YSYEKL. The CDR3 DNA sequence: TGCGCCAGCAGCCAGGCTACCGGGACTAGCGGGAGCACAGATACGCAGTATTTT. Translated, it gives CASSQATGTSGSTDTQYF.

This clone was recorded at least ten times. The rearrangement joins TRBV24-1 to TRBJ2-3; D ambiguous. The CDR3 loop spans 14 amino acids. With 0 bases removed from V and 4 bases from J, the gap between germline ends came to 7 bases. Germline loops: CDR1 KGHDR, CDR2 SFDVKD. CDR3 protein: CATSDLNYPDTQYF. The CDR3 DNA follows: TGTGCCACCAGTGATTTGAACTACCCAGATACGCAGTATTTT.

The CDR3 sequence is CASESSRGNSPLHF. CDR3 DNA: TGTGCCAGCGAATCCTCCCGGGGGAATTCACCCCTCCACTTT. The chain carries TRBV6-5 and TRBJ1-6; D is perhaps TRBD1 (5 bases). CDR1 is MNHEY, CDR2 SVGAGI, per germline. The CDR3 is made up of 14 amino acids. V was trimmed by 8 bases and J by 7 bases, leaving 15 bases between them.

In its sample, this clone was seen a few times. The CDR3 loop reads CASSPGGGVRQPQHF. For the CDR3, the DNA is TGTGCCAGTAGCCCAGGTGGGGGGGTCCGTCAGCCCCAGCATTTT. V usage is TRBV19 and J usage is TRBJ1-5, with a weak D call TRBD1 (5 bases). Germline CDR1 reads LNHDA; CDR2 reads SQIVND (reference sequence). The CDR3 runs to 15 residues. V lost 6 bases to trimming and J lost 6 bases, with 18 bases between them. Variable domain in full (rest from reference TRBV19 and TRBJ1-5): DGGITQSPKYLFRKEGQNVTLSCEQNLNHDAMYWYRQDPGQGLRLIYYSQIVNDFQKGDIAEGYSVSREKKESFPLTVTSAQKNPTAFYLCASSPGGGVRQPQHFGDGTRLSIL.

This chain links TRBV5-1 with TRBJ1-2; 10 nucleotides align to TRBD1. The CDR3 covers 15 residues. Per the germline V gene, CDR1 is SGHRS and CDR2 is YFSETQ. With V trimmed by 4 bases and J by 8 bases, 11 bases remained unmatched. CDR3 in DNA: TGCGCCAGCAGCCCCCTGGACAGGGGGGTAGGGGGCTACACCTTC. Its protein product is CASSPLDRGVGGYTF.

The chain combines TRBV5-4 with TRBJ2-3, with TRBD2 matching 9 bases. V gave up 0 bases and J gave up 5 bases; unmatched junction bases: 4. There are 15 residues in the CDR3. Germline loops: CDR1 SGHNT, CDR2 YYREEE (reference sequence). The CDR3 sequence is CASSLGGGGGDTQYF. The CDR3 DNA reads TGTGCCAGCAGCTTGGGAGGCGGGGGGGGAGATACGCAGTATTTT.